Detailed here is one TCR beta chain. These data originate in a study of blood T cell repertoires in COVID-19. Method: immunoSEQ multiplex PCR; TCRdb's copy keeps in-frame clones and lacks some. This sample has approximately 200,000 clones; 80% to 90% occur once, and the top ten carry around 0.98%. The sample consisted of peripheral blood. The TCR originated in a man aged 35-49 years with acute or convalescent COVID-19.

CDR3 in amino acids: CASSYSGGLNEQFF. In DNA, the CDR3 is TGTGCCAGCAGTTACTCGGGGGGGCTCAATGAGCAGTTCTTC. V is TRBV6-6 and J is TRBJ2-1; D is possibly TRBD2 (7 bases). The CDR3 consists of 14 residues. The V gene's germline CDR1 is MNHNY and CDR2 SVGAGI (reference sequence). V gave up 0 bases and J gave up 6 bases, with 9 bases separating them.